This is a list of T cell receptor beta chains from one sample in a study of cytomegalovirus exposure and HLA in healthy donors. Data came from immunoSEQ multiplex PCR; TCRdb stores just in-frame clones and leaves some out. The sample lists more than 95,000 clones, about 80% occurring once. The sequenced sample was PBMCs. The receptor set was obtained from a man aged 25-45 years in good health and CMV-seronegative. Each CDR3 is given with its conserved first and last residue. D genes are given only for firm matches. Clone size appears in some rows only: once, few, many, or a class for an expanded clone.

d_gene: TRBD1
j_gene: TRBJ1-6
abundance: NA
v_gene: TRBV7-9
CDR3aa: CANSPQRNRGDGTPLHF

d_gene: TRBD1
j_gene: TRBJ2-4
abundance: NA
v_gene: TRBV7-9
CDR3aa: CASSFRGNIQYF

d_gene: TRBD1
j_gene: TRBJ1-3
abundance: NA
v_gene: TRBV6-1
CDR3aa: CASNRQGARGNTIYF

d_gene: TRBD1
j_gene: TRBJ1-1
abundance: NA
v_gene: TRBV7-2
CDR3aa: CASSLVGDRGEAFF

d_gene: TRBD1
j_gene: TRBJ2-2
abundance: NA
v_gene: TRBV28
CDR3aa: CASSPGTGVAGFSTGELFF

d_gene: TRBD2
j_gene: TRBJ2-2
abundance: few
v_gene: TRBV18
CDR3aa: CASSPVPPSGANTGELFF

d_gene: TRBD2
j_gene: TRBJ2-7
abundance: NA
v_gene: TRBV5-6
CDR3aa: CASSFPGLAYEQYF

d_gene: NA
j_gene: TRBJ2-5
abundance: NA
v_gene: TRBV4-1
CDR3aa: CASSLTGEETQYF

d_gene: NA
j_gene: TRBJ1-4
abundance: NA
v_gene: TRBV6-1
CDR3aa: CASSVRRVTNEKLFF

d_gene: NA
j_gene: TRBJ1-5
abundance: NA
v_gene: TRBV5-1
CDR3aa: CASSWDRGDQPQHF

d_gene: TRBD1
j_gene: TRBJ2-7
abundance: NA
v_gene: TRBV5-1
CDR3aa: CASSSLLGQGGQYF

d_gene: TRBD2
j_gene: TRBJ2-5
abundance: NA
v_gene: TRBV5-4
CDR3aa: CASSDPIVAGEQETQYF

d_gene: TRBD1
j_gene: TRBJ1-2
abundance: NA
v_gene: TRBV5-1
CDR3aa: CASSLIPGQGANGYTF

d_gene: NA
j_gene: TRBJ2-2
abundance: NA
v_gene: TRBV19
CDR3aa: CASSIGGNTGELFF

d_gene: NA
j_gene: TRBJ1-1
abundance: NA
v_gene: TRBV5-1
CDR3aa: CASSLYLNTEAFF

d_gene: NA
j_gene: TRBJ2-7
abundance: NA
v_gene: TRBV5-5
CDR3aa: CASSFDRYYEQYF

d_gene: TRBD1
j_gene: TRBJ1-3
abundance: NA
v_gene: TRBV29-1
CDR3aa: CSVDDRVAHTIYF

d_gene: TRBD1
j_gene: TRBJ1-5
abundance: NA
v_gene: TRBV2
CDR3aa: CASSSDRVRNQPQHF

d_gene: TRBD2
j_gene: TRBJ2-7
abundance: once
v_gene: TRBV5-4
CDR3aa: CASSLNGRSSYEQYF

d_gene: NA
j_gene: TRBJ1-1
abundance: few
v_gene: TRBV2
CDR3aa: CASSPRFTGRAEAFF

d_gene: TRBD2
j_gene: TRBJ2-5
abundance: NA
v_gene: TRBV12-5
CDR3aa: CASAAGTSGVQETQYF

d_gene: TRBD2
j_gene: TRBJ2-7
abundance: NA
v_gene: TRBV28
CDR3aa: CASSSLTSGGFF

d_gene: TRBD1
j_gene: TRBJ1-5
abundance: NA
v_gene: TRBV27
CDR3aa: CASSTYRGGGNQPQHF

d_gene: NA
j_gene: TRBJ1-4
abundance: NA
v_gene: TRBV9
CDR3aa: CASSPQTGFGEKLFF

d_gene: NA
j_gene: TRBJ1-1
abundance: NA
v_gene: TRBV25-1
CDR3aa: CASSGLYLTEAFF

d_gene: NA
j_gene: TRBJ1-1
abundance: once
v_gene: TRBV27
CDR3aa: CASSARDEQGNTEAFF

d_gene: TRBD1
j_gene: TRBJ1-2
abundance: NA
v_gene: TRBV4-3
CDR3aa: CASSQPWTGEYGYTF

d_gene: NA
j_gene: NA
abundance: NA
v_gene: TRBV4-2
CDR3aa: CASSHPFTGDPYEQYF

d_gene: TRBD1
j_gene: TRBJ1-2
abundance: NA
v_gene: TRBV25-1
CDR3aa: CASNPTGGTGYTF

d_gene: NA
j_gene: TRBJ2-5
abundance: NA
v_gene: TRBV5-1
CDR3aa: CASSLPGEETQYF

d_gene: NA
j_gene: TRBJ1-4
abundance: NA
v_gene: TRBV28
CDR3aa: CASSLFSDRLATNEKLFF

d_gene: TRBD2
j_gene: TRBJ2-5
abundance: NA
v_gene: TRBV2
CDR3aa: CASSYTGTSGGTQYF

d_gene: TRBD1
j_gene: TRBJ1-1
abundance: few
v_gene: TRBV6-5
CDR3aa: CASSYPGQETFEAFF

d_gene: NA
j_gene: TRBJ2-2
abundance: NA
v_gene: TRBV20-1
CDR3aa: CSASGGELFF

d_gene: TRBD1
j_gene: TRBJ1-1
abundance: NA
v_gene: TRBV5-1
CDR3aa: CASSQGTENTEAFF

d_gene: NA
j_gene: TRBJ2-1
abundance: NA
v_gene: TRBV18
CDR3aa: CASSPASGLYNEQFF

d_gene: NA
j_gene: TRBJ2-7
abundance: NA
v_gene: TRBV6-5
CDR3aa: CASSPLAGAGEQYF

d_gene: TRBD2
j_gene: TRBJ2-1
abundance: once
v_gene: TRBV7-8
CDR3aa: CASSHGLAGTNEQFF

d_gene: TRBD1
j_gene: TRBJ2-7
abundance: NA
v_gene: TRBV23-1
CDR3aa: CASSQPKYRDRNSYEQYF

d_gene: TRBD1
j_gene: TRBJ2-6
abundance: NA
v_gene: TRBV19
CDR3aa: CASSTLMTGSLGANVLTF

d_gene: NA
j_gene: TRBJ1-2
abundance: NA
v_gene: TRBV5-1
CDR3aa: CASSLDGGSYGYTF

d_gene: NA
j_gene: TRBJ2-3
abundance: NA
v_gene: TRBV5-1
CDR3aa: CASSFRGGAADTQYF

d_gene: TRBD2
j_gene: TRBJ2-2
abundance: few
v_gene: TRBV7-8
CDR3aa: CASSLVGLAVGELFF